The source of this TCR beta chain is a study of T cell repertoires in ileal Crohn's disease. In the study overall: Every patient was operated on for stricturing (about 60%) or penetrating (about 40%) complications.

The time point is: neoterminal ileum biopsy at postoperative endoscopy, about 6 months after surgery. Per germline, CDR1 PRHDT and CDR2 FYEKMQ (reference sequence). Trimming shortened V by 5 bases and J by 1 base, and 17 bases separated the two germline ends. The CDR3 covers 16 residues. Produced via immunoSEQ multiplex PCR; TCRdb's table is partial and in-frame only. The sample contains roughly 62,000 clones, roughly nine tenths of which appear only once. The gene calls are TRBV13 and TRBJ2-5, with a possible D match to TRBD1 (6 bases). Source material: ileal tissue. The origin of this receptor is an adult with Crohn's disease. The CDR3 bases are TGTGCCAGCAGCACTAATACAGGGTGGGCCCAAGAGACCCAGTACTTC. This gives the protein CASSTNTGWAQETQYF.